The clone carrying this TCR beta chain was picked up many times. The data derive from a study of T cells in Graves' hyperthyroidism and ophthalmopathy. PBMCs were collected from a roughly 9.7 ml volume of fresh peripheral blood. The source material, RNA transcripts, was used to amplify TCR beta CDR3 regions. An initial round of RT-PCR targeting the TCR CDR3 relied on the HTBI primer set. MiXCR, applied by TCRdb to the multiplex PCR reads, yields one record per CDR3 protein. This table has around 350,000 distinct CDR3 sequences, over 10% appearing once. Trimming removed 1 base from V and 7 bases from J; junction bases left unmatched: 8. CDR3 length: 16 amino acids. In germline, CDR1 is LNHDA, CDR2 SQIVND (reference sequence).

The V gene is TRBV19, the J gene TRBJ1-5; 9 bases fit TRBD1. This receptor was identified in a woman under 30 with Graves' hyperthyroidism. Sample: blood. The CDR3 here is CASSIGGDRGRQPQHF. The CDR3 bases are TGTGCCAGTAGTATAGGCGGCGACAGGGGGAGACAGCCCCAGCATTTT.